Below, 5 T cell receptor beta chains from the same sample are listed, as sequenced in a study of human thymus T cells. Resections that were taken during corrective heart surgery supplied the thymus tissue. Repertoires were generated with immunoSEQ multiplex PCR, while TCRdb's copy carries only in-frame clones and drops some. The profile shows about 130,000 clones, around 94% of them singletons. Sequencing was carried out using thymus tissue. The receptor source for this set is a boy under three years old with a congenital heart defect but otherwise immunologically healthy.

The chain has TRBV18 and TRBJ1-2; 9 bases fit TRBD1. CDR1 is KGHSH and CDR2 is LQKENI in the germline V gene. The CDR3 runs to 14 residues. V lost 3 bases and J lost 6; bases outside the gene matches: 5. The DNA of the CDR3 is TGTGCCAGCTCACCGGACAGGGGAGAGGATGGCTACACCTTC. Translation: CASSPDRGEDGYTF.

CDR3 in amino acids: CATSRDRLWDRQGGSPLHF. In nucleotides, the CDR3 is TGTGCCACCAGCAGAGATAGATTGTGGGACCGACAGGGGGGCTCACCCCTCCACTTT. This chain connects TRBV15 to TRBJ1-6, with 9 bases that match TRBD1. V dropped 0 bases and J dropped 10; count of bases not matched to a gene: 16. The CDR3 covers 19 residues. CDR1 LNHNV and CDR2 YYDKDF come from the germline V gene (reference sequence).

The chain has TRBV6-5 and TRBJ2-3; a possible D gene is TRBD2 (6 bases). CDR1 is MNHEY, CDR2 SVGAGI, per germline. The length of the CDR3 is 15 residues. Trimming removed 6 bases from V and 1 base from J, with 14 bases in between. In DNA form, the CDR3 reads TGTGCCAGCAGATCTCGACTAGTACGCACAGATACGCAGTATTTT. It translates to CASRSRLVRTDTQYF.

The chain links TRBV28 to TRBJ1-2, with no clear D. Per the germline V gene, CDR1 is MDHEN and CDR2 is SYDVKM. The V and J ends lost 2 bases and 2 bases respectively, with 9 bases between them. This CDR3 is 14 amino acids long. The CDR3 DNA reads as TGTGCCAGCAGTTTAGGGCAGTCCAACTATGGCTACACCTTC. Translated, it gives CASSLGQSNYGYTF.

The chain couples TRBV5-1 to TRBJ2-1, with 8 bases lining up with TRBD2. The CDR3 consists of 17 residues. Germline CDR1 and CDR2: SGHRS and YFSETQ. V dropped 6 bases and J dropped 0; count of bases not matched to a gene: 11. CDR3 region: CASTNGERGSSYNEQFF. The CDR3 DNA reads TGCGCCAGCACTAATGGCGAGCGGGGGAGCTCCTACAATGAGCAGTTCTTC.